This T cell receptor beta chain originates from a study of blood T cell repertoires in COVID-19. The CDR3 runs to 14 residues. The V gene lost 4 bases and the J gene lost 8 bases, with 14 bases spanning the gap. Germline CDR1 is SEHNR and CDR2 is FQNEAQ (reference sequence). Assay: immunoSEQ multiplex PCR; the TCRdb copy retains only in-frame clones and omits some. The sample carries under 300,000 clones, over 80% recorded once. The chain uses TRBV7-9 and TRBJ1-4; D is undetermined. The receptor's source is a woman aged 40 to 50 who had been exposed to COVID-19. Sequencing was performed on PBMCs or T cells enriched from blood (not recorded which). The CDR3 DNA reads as TGTGCCAGCAGCTCGGGCCTTGAGGGAGAAAAACTGTTTTTT. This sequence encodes CASSSGLEGEKLFF. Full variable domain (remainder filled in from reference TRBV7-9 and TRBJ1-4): DTGVSQNPRHKITKRGQNVTFRCDPISEHNRLYWYRQTLGQGPEFLTYFQNEAQLEKSRLLSDRFSAERPKGSFSTLEIQRTEQGDSAMYLCASSSGLEGEKLFFGSGTQLSVL.